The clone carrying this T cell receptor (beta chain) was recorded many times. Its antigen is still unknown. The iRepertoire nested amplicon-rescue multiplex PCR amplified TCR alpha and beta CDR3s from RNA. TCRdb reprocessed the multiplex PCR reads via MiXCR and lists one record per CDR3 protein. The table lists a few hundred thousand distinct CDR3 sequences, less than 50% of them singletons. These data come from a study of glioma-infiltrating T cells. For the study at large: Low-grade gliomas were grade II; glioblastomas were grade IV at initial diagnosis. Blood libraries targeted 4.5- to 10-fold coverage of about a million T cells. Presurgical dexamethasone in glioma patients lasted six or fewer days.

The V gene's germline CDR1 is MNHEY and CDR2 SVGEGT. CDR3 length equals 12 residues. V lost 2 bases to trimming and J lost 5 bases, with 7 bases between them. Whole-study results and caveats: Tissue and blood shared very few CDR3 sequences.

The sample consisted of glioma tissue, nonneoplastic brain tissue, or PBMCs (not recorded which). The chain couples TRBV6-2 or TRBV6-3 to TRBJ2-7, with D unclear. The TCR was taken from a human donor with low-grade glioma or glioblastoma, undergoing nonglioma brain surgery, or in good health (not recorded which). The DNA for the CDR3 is TGTGCCAGCAGTTACGCCTACCACGAGCAGTACTTC. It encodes CASSYAYHEQYF.